This TCR beta chain appears in the sequencing data of a study of tumour-infiltrating T cells in Burkitt lymphoma. Across the study: Repertoire clonality predicted overall and progression-free survival.

Using immunoSEQ multiplex PCR, the repertoire was profiled, and TCRdb retains in-frame clones only, with some absent. The table records about 15,000 clones, more than 70% of them present only once. Germline V gene sequence: CDR1 SNHLY, CDR2 FYNNEI. CDR3 length: 14 amino acids. V was pared by 7 bases and J by 0 bases, with 10 bases between. The clonotype comes from a human donor with diffuse large B-cell lymphoma. This chain connects TRBV2 to TRBJ2-1; D possibly corresponds to TRBD1 (6 bases). The sample comprised tumor tissue. The CDR3 sequence is CASKGQPSYNEQFF. The CDR3 bases are TGTGCCAGCAAAGGACAGCCCTCCTACAATGAGCAGTTCTTC. The full variable domain, in which reference TRBV2 and TRBJ2-1 provide the parts outside the CDR3, is EPEVTQTPSHQVTQMGQEVILRCVPISNHLYFYWYRQILGQKVEFLVSFYNNEISEKSEIFDDQFSVERPDGSNFTLKIRSTKLEDSAMYFCASKGQPSYNEQFFGPGTRLTVL.